This TCR beta chain was sequenced in a study of blood T cell dynamics during melanoma immunotherapy. Study-level background: Patients with metastatic melanoma got pembrolizumab or nivolumab-ipilimumab as first-line care.

Germline trimming cut 5 bases from V and 4 bases from J; bases unmatched to any gene: 11. Germline V gives CDR1 MGHDK, CDR2 SYGVNS. The length of the CDR3 is 16 residues. As to time point: week 3, after first cycle of checkpoint inhibitor. Memory T cells counted as immune-effector cells when CD3+ CD4- CD8+ CD45RA- CD45RO-high CD27- CCR7-. Samples come from before therapy and from week 3 after the first blockade cycle. Disease control meant complete response, partial response or stable disease at 12 weeks. General observations from the study: Cell-free DNA CDR3 sequences most resembled the immune-effector CD8+ subset, which was also most clonal. It remained unknown if the driving T cell clones were melanoma-specific.

Using immunoSEQ multiplex PCR, the repertoire was profiled, and TCRdb retains in-frame clones only, with some absent. The data hold about 2,000 clones, with more than 65% observed a single time. About this clone: What it binds is unknown.

The specimen comprised CD8+ T cells from blood, sampled from a patient treated with checkpoint blockade. The rearrangement uses TRBV25-1 and TRBJ2-3, with 8 bases matching TRBD2. The receptor was isolated from a human donor with melanoma. CDR3 DNA: TGTGCCAGCAGTAGGCTCCGTGGGCGGGAGGCAGATACGCAGTATTTT. This encodes CASSRLRGREADTQYF.